The T cell receptor (beta chain) described here comes from a study of cytomegalovirus exposure and HLA in healthy donors. PCR primers comprised 60 Vbeta and 13 Jbeta primers. The data were produced by immunoSEQ multiplex PCR, yet TCRdb's version contains in-frame clones alone and is incomplete. The sample contains 130,000 or so clones, about 70% of which appear only once. The germline V gene has CDR1 SGHAT and CDR2 FQNNGV. Germline trimming cut 4 bases from V and 7 bases from J; bases unmatched to any gene: 6. The CDR3 covers 14 residues. The receptor was derived from a male donor in good health and CMV-seronegative. V usage is TRBV11-2 and J usage is TRBJ1-1, with TRBD1 matching 10 bases. The specimen sequenced was PBMCs. The CDR3 spells CASSSDRGVGEAFF. CDR3 bases: TGTGCCAGCAGCTCGGACAGGGGGGTTGGTGAAGCTTTCTTT.